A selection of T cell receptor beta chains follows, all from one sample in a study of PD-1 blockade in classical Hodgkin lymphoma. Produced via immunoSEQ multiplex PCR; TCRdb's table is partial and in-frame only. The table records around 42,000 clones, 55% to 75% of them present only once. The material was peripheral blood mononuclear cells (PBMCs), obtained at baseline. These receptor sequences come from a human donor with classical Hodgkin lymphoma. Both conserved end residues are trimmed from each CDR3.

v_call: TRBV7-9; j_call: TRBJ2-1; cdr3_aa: ASSSPGTGQYNEQF
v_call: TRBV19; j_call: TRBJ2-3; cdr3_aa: ASSGSGGTDTQY
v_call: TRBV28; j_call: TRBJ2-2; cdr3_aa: ASSLYLGQGDTGELF
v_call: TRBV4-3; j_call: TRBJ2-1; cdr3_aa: ASSQDLASRNEQF
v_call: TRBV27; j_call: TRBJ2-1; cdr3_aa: ASSLGLGVDEQF
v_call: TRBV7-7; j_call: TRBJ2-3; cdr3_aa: ASSLTFSLSTDTQY
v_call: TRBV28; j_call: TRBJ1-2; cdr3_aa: ASSFTATYGYT
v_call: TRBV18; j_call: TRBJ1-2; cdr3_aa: EGISWTNGANAGYT
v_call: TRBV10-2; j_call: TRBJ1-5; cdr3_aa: ASSESPGSNQPQH
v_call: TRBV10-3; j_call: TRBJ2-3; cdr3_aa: ALGAGGGADTQY
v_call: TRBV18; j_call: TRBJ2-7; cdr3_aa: ASSPPSYEQY
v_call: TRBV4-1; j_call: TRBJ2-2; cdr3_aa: ASSQGANTGELF
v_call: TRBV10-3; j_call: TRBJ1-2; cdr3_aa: AISENDRTNYGYT
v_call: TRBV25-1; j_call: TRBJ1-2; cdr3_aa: ASSEFDSTVGYT
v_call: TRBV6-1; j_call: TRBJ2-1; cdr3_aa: ASSLAASEREQF
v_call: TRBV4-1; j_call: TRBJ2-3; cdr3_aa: ASRNRARRTDTQY
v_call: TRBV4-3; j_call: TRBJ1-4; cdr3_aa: ASSQDLGQGNEKLF
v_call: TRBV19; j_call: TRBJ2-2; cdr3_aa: ASSPSGPGLSNTGELF
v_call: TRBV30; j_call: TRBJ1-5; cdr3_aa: AWSANSDQPQH
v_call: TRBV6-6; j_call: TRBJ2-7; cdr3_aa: ASSPGQGSYEQY
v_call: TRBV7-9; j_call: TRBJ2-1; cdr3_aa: ASSLGVGASYNEQF
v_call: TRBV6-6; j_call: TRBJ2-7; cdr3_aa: ASSSGRGIYEQY
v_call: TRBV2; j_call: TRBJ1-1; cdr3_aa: ASSAQGAGTEAF
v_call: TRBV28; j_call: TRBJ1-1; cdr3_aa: ASSPSGRGGTEAF
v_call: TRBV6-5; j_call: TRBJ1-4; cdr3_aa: ASSYSGAREKLF
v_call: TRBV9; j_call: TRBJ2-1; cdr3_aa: ASSAPGLAGVDEQF
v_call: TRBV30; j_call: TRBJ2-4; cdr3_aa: AWSDQNIQY
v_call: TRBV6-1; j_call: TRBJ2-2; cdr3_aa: ASITGRGIPGELF
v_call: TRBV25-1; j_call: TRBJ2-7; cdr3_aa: ASSDVYEQY
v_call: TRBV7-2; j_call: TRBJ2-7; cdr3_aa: ASSIRGTAVYEQY
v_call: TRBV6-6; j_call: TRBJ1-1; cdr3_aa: ASRASPTEAF
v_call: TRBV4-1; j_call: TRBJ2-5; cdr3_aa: ASSQDPATSGSGQETQY
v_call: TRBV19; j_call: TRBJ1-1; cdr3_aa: ASSITLGGGTEAF
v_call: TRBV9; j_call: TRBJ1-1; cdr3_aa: ASSRVNTEAF
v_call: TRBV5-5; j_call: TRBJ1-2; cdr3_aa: ASSLRGGYGYT